This is a list of T cell receptor beta chains from one sample in a study of blood T cell repertoires in COVID-19. TCRdb keeps only in-frame clones here, not all; method: immunoSEQ multiplex PCR. The table lists 95,000 to 150,000 clones, 75% to 90% of them singletons. What was sequenced was peripheral blood. The source of these receptors is a woman aged 80 or over with COVID-19, enrolled during active disease. Both conserved end residues are part of each CDR3. A D gene is named only where the DNA matches it firmly. Rows give clone size only sometimes, using once, few, many, or a class for an expanded clone.

cdr3_nt cdr3_aa j_call v_call d_call clone_size
TGTGCCACCAGCAGAGTGGGAGACAGGGATGAAAAACTGTTTTTT CATSRVGDRDEKLFF TRBJ1-4 TRBV15 TRBD1 .
TGCGCCAGCAGCTTGGCCTGGGCCTACACCGGGGAGCTGTTTTTT CASSLAWAYTGELFF TRBJ2-2 TRBV5-1 . .
TGTGCCAGCAGCTCAGTCAGGGTAAAGAACACTGAAGCTTTCTTT CASSSVRVKNTEAFF TRBJ1-1 TRBV11-2 . once
TGTGCCAGCAGCGTAGGGCTAGCGGGAGCCGGCACTAACTACGAGCAGTACTTC CASSVGLAGAGTNYEQYF TRBJ2-7 TRBV9 TRBD2 .
TGTGCCAGCAGCTTTAGCGGGAGGACCTACGAGCAGTACTTC CASSFSGRTYEQYF TRBJ2-7 TRBV5-4 TRBD2 .
TGTGCCAGCAGTTTAATCCGAGGGACAGGGGGCATTTACGAGCAGTACTTC CASSLIRGTGGIYEQYF TRBJ2-7 TRBV28 TRBD1 once
TGTGCCAGTAGTATGGAGCAGACGAACACCGGGGAGCTGTTTTTT CASSMEQTNTGELFF TRBJ2-2 TRBV19 . once
TGTGCCAGCAGCGAATTAATAGCGGGAGGGCCAGATACGCAGTATTTT CASSELIAGGPDTQYF TRBJ2-3 TRBV6-1 TRBD2 many
TGTGCCAGCAGCTTGGGCAGGCTCTATAATTCACCCCTCCACTTT CASSLGRLYNSPLHF TRBJ1-6 TRBV7-9 . .
TGTGCCAGCAGTGAAGGGACAGGGGACTATGGCTACACCTTC CASSEGTGDYGYTF TRBJ1-2 TRBV6-1 TRBD1 .
TGTGCCAGTAGTATAGATCCCGGGACATACTACGAGCAGTACTTC CASSIDPGTYYEQYF TRBJ2-7 TRBV19 . .
TGTGCCAGCAGCCAAGATCGGGGTGCACGGCTGTACTTC CASSQDRGARLYF TRBJ2-7 TRBV14 . .
TGTGCCAGCAGTTTAGGTCAGAACGATTCACCCCTCCACTTT CASSLGQNDSPLHF TRBJ1-6 TRBV28 . .
TGTGCCAGCAGCCCTCACTTGACTGAGAACTATGGCTACACCTTC CASSPHLTENYGYTF TRBJ1-2 TRBV7-9 . .
TGCGCCAGCAGCCAAGCCCCCGAGGGCTATGGCTACACCTTC CASSQAPEGYGYTF TRBJ1-2 TRBV4-3 . .
TGTGCCACCAGTGATTTGCAGGAGGAGTTCTTC CATSDLQEEFF TRBJ2-1 TRBV24-1 . few
TGTGCCACCAGCGTTAGCGGGAGGGAAGAGACCCAGTACTTC CATSVSGREETQYF TRBJ2-5 TRBV24-1 TRBD2 .
TGTGCCAGCAGTCTAGGACTAAATCAAGAGACCCAGTACTTC CASSLGLNQETQYF TRBJ2-5 TRBV2 . .
TGTGCCAGCAGCTCGGGGGGACTAGCAGTCCTCCAAGAGACCCAGTACTTC CASSSGGLAVLQETQYF TRBJ2-5 TRBV7-2 TRBD2 .
TGTGCCAGCAGTTTATTACTAGCGGGACCTTCAAATACGCAGTATTTT CASSLLLAGPSNTQYF TRBJ2-3 TRBV27 TRBD2 .
TGTGCCAGCAGGAGAGGAAACACCATATATTTT CASRRGNTIYF TRBJ1-3 TRBV28 . .
TGTGCCAGCAGCTCGGGACTAGCGGGAGGGCCCGGGGCCGGGGAGCTGTTTTTT CASSSGLAGGPGAGELFF TRBJ2-2 TRBV5-4 TRBD2 .
TGTGCCAGCTCACCACAAGGGCAGCGGGAGAACTCAGATACGCAGTATTTT CASSPQGQRENSDTQYF TRBJ2-3 TRBV18 TRBD2 few
TGTGCCAGCAGCTTAGACAGCCTCGGCTACAATGAGCAGTTCTTC CASSLDSLGYNEQFF TRBJ2-1 TRBV5-4 . .
TGTGCCAGCAGCTCGTCCGGGACTAGAACAGATACGCAGTATTTT CASSSSGTRTDTQYF TRBJ2-3 TRBV7-2 TRBD2 .
TGCGCCAGCAGCTTGGTTCAGGGAAACACTGAAGCTTTCTTT CASSLVQGNTEAFF TRBJ1-1 TRBV5-1 . .
TGCGCCAGCAGCCCGGCCACAGGGTTCAACGAGCAGTACTTC CASSPATGFNEQYF TRBJ2-7 TRBV5-1 . .
TGTGCCATCAGTACCGCTAGCGGGCGCACAGATACGCAGTATTTT CAISTASGRTDTQYF TRBJ2-3 TRBV10-3 TRBD2 .
TGTGCCAGTAGTAAACCTCAGGGGAACACCGGGGAGCTGTTTTTT CASSKPQGNTGELFF TRBJ2-2 TRBV19 . once
TGTGCCAGTAGTTCCCCGGTATCGAATTCACCCCTCCACTTT CASSSPVSNSPLHF TRBJ1-6 TRBV19 . few
TGTGCCAGCTCACCACAGGGGCCGTACACCGGGGAGCTGTTTTTT CASSPQGPYTGELFF TRBJ2-2 TRBV18 . .
TGTGCCACCTCATACCCCTTGGCGGGAGGGGATGAGCAGTTCTTC CATSYPLAGGDEQFF TRBJ2-1 TRBV19 TRBD2 .
TGTGCCAGCGGCAGGACAACTCTGGGAGGGGAGCAGTACTTC CASGRTTLGGEQYF TRBJ2-7 TRBV6-5 TRBD2 .
TGTGCCAGCAGTTCTCGTCCGGGATCCTCGTTCTTC CASSSRPGSSFF TRBJ2-1 TRBV27 . .
TGCGCCAGCAGCTCACCAGGGTCCCCCACAGATACGCAGTATTTT CASSSPGSPTDTQYF TRBJ2-3 TRBV5-1 . .
TGTGCCAGCAGCTCGACAGGGGAAGGCTACACCTTC CASSSTGEGYTF TRBJ1-2 TRBV6-5 TRBD1 .
TGTGCCAGCAGCCAAGATCGGGTTCCGGCGGGTGTGCAGTATTTT CASSQDRVPAGVQYF TRBJ2-3 TRBV3-1/TRBV3-2 . .